This TCR beta chain came from a study of tissue T cells after allogeneic stem cell transplantation. Whole-study results and caveats: Limitations included a small, clinically heterogeneous cohort and limited sampling depth.

About this clone: Its antigen is unidentified. These gene names are mouse names. The CDR3 end falls 1 residue outside the read, so it is completed with the germline J gene.

The protocol was immunoSEQ multiplex PCR, while the TCRdb copy is restricted to in-frame clones and leaves out a portion. Of more than 45,000 clones in the sample, around 73% were seen once. With V trimmed by 4 bases and J by 6 bases, 6 bases remained unmatched. Germline V gene lookup returns CDR1 SGHSN and CDR2 HYEKVE. The CDR3 has 14 residues. The chain carries TRBV12-1 and TRBJ2-7; TRBD2 matches 12 bases. This receptor was taken from a pool of C57BL/6 mice in good health. Sequencing was done on a sample of sorted cells pooled from one or two spleens. The CDR3 loop is CASSPGTGGFEQYF. The CDR3 DNA, read in part, is TGTGCCAGCTCCCCCGGGACTGGGGGGTTTGAACAGTAC.